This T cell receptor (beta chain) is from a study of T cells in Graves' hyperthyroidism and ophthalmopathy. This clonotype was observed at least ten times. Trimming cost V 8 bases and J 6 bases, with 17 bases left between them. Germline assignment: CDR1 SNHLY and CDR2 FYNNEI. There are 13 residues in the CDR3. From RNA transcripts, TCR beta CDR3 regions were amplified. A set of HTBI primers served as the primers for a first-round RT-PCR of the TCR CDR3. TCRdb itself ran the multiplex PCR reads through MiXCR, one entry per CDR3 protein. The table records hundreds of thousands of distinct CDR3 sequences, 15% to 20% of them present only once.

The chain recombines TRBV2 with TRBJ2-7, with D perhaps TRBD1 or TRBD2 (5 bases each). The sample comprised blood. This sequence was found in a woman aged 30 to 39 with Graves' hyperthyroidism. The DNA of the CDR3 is TGTGCCAGCTGGGACGGAATTTCTTCCGAGCAGTACTTC. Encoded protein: CASWDGISSEQYF.